These 8 T cell receptor beta chains were all obtained from the same sample, sequenced in a study of T cell responses to AZD1222 COVID-19 vaccine. Sequencing was performed with immunoSEQ multiplex PCR; in TCRdb, only in-frame clones are kept and a portion is missing. This repertoire shows fewer than 120,000 clones, over 85% found once; its top ten account for 2% to 2.5%. Source: peripheral blood, taken 28 days after the second AZD1222 dose. All receptors derive from an adult who received the AZD1222 COVID-19 vaccine.

This CDR3 is CASSMSGRETQYF. The DNA for the CDR3 is TGCGCCAGCAGTATGAGCGGGAGAGAGACCCAGTACTTC. The chain employs TRBV4-3 and TRBJ2-5, with TRBD2 matching over 8 bases. Germline V gene lookup returns CDR1 LGHNA and CDR2 YSLEER. This CDR3 is 13 amino acids long. V was pared by 6 bases and J by 4 bases, with 4 bases of the junction left unmatched.

The chain couples TRBV24-1 to TRBJ2-3, with no clear D. V was cut by 4 bases and J by 0 bases, with 7 bases left in between. Germline V CDR1 and CDR2: KGHDR, SFDVKD. The CDR3 extends over 14 amino acids. For the CDR3, the DNA is TGTGCCACCAGTGACCCCCCTAGCACAGATACGCAGTATTTT. Its protein product is CATSDPPSTDTQYF.

This sequence joins TRBV4-2 and TRBJ1-5; weak D call: TRBD1 (6 bases). Trimming pared 4 bases from V and 7 bases from J, leaving 17 bases between. CDR1 is LGHNA and CDR2 is YNFKEQ in the germline V gene. The CDR3 consists of 15 residues. CDR3 coding DNA: TGTGCCAGCAGCCCCAACTCGGGGGCGAGGCAGCCCCAGCATTTT. Translating it yields CASSPNSGARQPQHF.

This clone was seen a handful of times. The CDR3 sequence is CASSLVRGRGEKLFF. The CDR3 nucleotides are TGTGCCAGCAGCTTAGTAAGGGGGCGCGGTGAAAAACTGTTTTTT. The chain has TRBV7-2 and TRBJ1-4, with 7 bases aligning to TRBD1. The CDR3 has 15 residues. Per germline, CDR1 SGHTA and CDR2 FQGNSA. The ends lost 1 base at V and 7 bases at J; junction bases unmatched: 6.

This clone was seen a single time. The CDR3 bases are TGCGCCAGCAGCCTCCAGGTAGAGAACACTGAAGCTTTCTTT. Its protein is CASSLQVENTEAFF. The chain uses TRBV4-1 and TRBJ1-1; D remains ambiguous. Trimming pared 4 bases from V and 1 base from J, leaving 10 bases between. In germline, CDR1 is MGHRA, CDR2 YSYEKL. The CDR3 has 14 residues.

This rearrangement joins TRBV12-5 to TRBJ1-5; D not resolved. This CDR3 region has 15 residues. With 3 bases removed from V and 1 base from J, the gap between germline ends came to 10 bases. CDR1 is LGHNT and CDR2 is FRNRAP in the germline V gene. CDR3 sequence: CASGFGGVSNQPQHF. CDR3 coding DNA: TGTGCTAGTGGTTTTGGAGGTGTGAGCAATCAGCCCCAGCATTTT.

This sequence joins TRBV2 and TRBJ1-5, with a tentative D call TRBD1 (5 bases). CDR3 length: 15 residues. Between the trimmed V and J ends, which lost 3 bases and 3 bases, there was a span of 12 bases. Looked up from germline, CDR1 is SNHLY and CDR2 is FYNNEI. Here the CDR3 reads CASSDSGHLNQPQHF. For the CDR3, the DNA is TGTGCCAGCAGTGATTCCGGACACCTCAATCAGCCCCAGCATTTT. Variable domain in full (rest from reference TRBV2 and TRBJ1-5): EPEVTQTPSHQVTQMGQEVILRCVPISNHLYFYWYRQILGQKVEFLVSFYNNEISEKSEIFDDQFSVERPDGSNFTLKIRSTKLEDSAMYFCASSDSGHLNQPQHFGDGTRLSIL.

V gene TRBV2 combines with J gene TRBJ1-1; D ambiguous. The CDR3 runs to 16 residues. CDR1 is SNHLY and CDR2 is FYNNEI in the germline V gene. Trimming cost V 7 bases and J 1 base, with 19 bases left between them. CDR3 nucleotide sequence: TGTGCCAGCACCCTACCGGGTTTCATGGGGAACACTGAAGCTTTCTTT. Its translation: CASTLPGFMGNTEAFF.